A single sample is the source of the 29 T cell receptor beta chains below, sequenced in a study of tumor-infiltrating lymphocytes in primary liver carcinoma. Co-extracted RNA and DNA came from approximately 20-30 mg of unsorted bulk tissue. From approximately 450 ng total RNA, TCR beta cDNA was generated with a primer in the constant region. Construction of TCR beta libraries relied on three successive nested multiplex PCR rounds employing slightly modified ARM-PCR. TRBV1-TRBV30 forward and Cbeta reverse primers drove the first two roughly 10-cycle rounds. TCRdb recomputed calls from the multiplex PCR reads with MiXCR, one row per CDR3 protein. The sample carries about 100,000 distinct CDR3 sequences, under 70% recorded once. The sequencing input was liver tumor tissue from sampling region 2. Subset described: tumor region T2, inferior pole. Source of these receptors: a woman aged 55-70 years with primary liver carcinoma and hepatitis B virus infection.

Notes on this clonotype: The conserved phenylalanine or tryptophan normally closing the CDR3 is absent here, so this likely arose from a read error. This chain uses TRBV7-3 with TRBJ2-3; the match to TRBD2 covers 11 bases. Trimming cost V 2 bases and J 1 base; bases outside gene matches: 5. The germline V gene has CDR1 SGHTA and CDR2 FQGTGA. CDR3 length: 17 amino acids. Here the CDR3 reads CASSLRGSGRGTDTQYI. Here the CDR3 DNA reads TGTGCCAGCAGCTTACGAGGTAGCGGGAGGGGCACAGATACGCAGTATATT.

To note about this clonotype: Its ends do not fully match the called genes, so a read error is possible. This chain links TRBV12-5 with TRBJ2-7; TRBD2 matches 8 bases. This CDR3 contains 17 residues. Germline V gene sequence: CDR1 LGHNT, CDR2 FRNRAP. CDR3 sequence (DNA): TGTGCTAGTGGTTTGGCCACACCCGGGACTAGATGTTCCGAGCAATACTTC. Amino acid sequence: CASGLATPGTRCSEQYF.

Of note for this clonotype: Here the CDR3 omits its conserved ending phenylalanine or tryptophan, so a read error is the likely source. The chain recombines TRBV11-2 with TRBJ2-2; D gene ambiguous. The CDR3 loop spans 15 amino acids. Germline assignment: CDR1 SGHAT and CDR2 FQNNGV. CDR3 residues: CANSPPQGPTGELFI. The CDR3 bases are TGCGCCAACAGCCCTCCGCAAGGACCGACCGGGGAGCTGTTTATT.

Regarding this clonotype: The junction does not match germline at one end; this may be a read error. DNA for the CDR3: TGTGCCAGTAGTAAGCAGGGACCTCAATATGGCCACACCTTC. This translates into CASSKQGPQYGHTF. V is TRBV6-5 and J is TRBJ1-2; TRBD1 is a possible D gene (5 bases). From germline, CDR1 is MNHEY and CDR2 SVGAGI. The length of the CDR3 is 14 residues.

A remark on this clonotype: One end of the junction fails to match germline, which may point to a read error. The chain joins TRBV28 to TRBJ2-5, with a possible D match to TRBD2 (6 bases). Germline CDR1 is MDHEN and CDR2 is SYDVKM. The CDR3 consists of 14 residues. The CDR3 here is CASSSGGSRETRYF. Here the CDR3 DNA reads TGTGCCAGTAGTTCTGGGGGGAGCCGAGAGACCCGGTACTTC.

Note on this clonotype: An end of the junction does not agree with germline; a read error may underlie this. This chain connects TRBV10-1 to TRBJ2-1; TRBD1 matches at 8 bases. Per the germline V gene, CDR1 is WNHNN and CDR2 is SYGVQD (reference sequence). The CDR3 runs 15 residues. For the CDR3, the DNA is TGCGCCAGTAGTGAAGGCTCCGGCTGGACAGGGTTGAAGTTATTC. Encoded protein: CASSEGSGWTGLKLF.

The chain couples TRBV7-8 to TRBJ2-1; weak D call: TRBD1 (6 bases). The length of the CDR3 is 16 residues. Trimming shortened V by 1 base and J by 5 bases, and 15 bases separated the two germline ends. Germline V lookup: CDR1 SGHVS, CDR2 FQNEAQ. The CDR3 region is CASSLVSRGKHNEQFF. CDR3 DNA sequence: TGTGCCAGCAGCTTAGTCTCAAGGGGGAAGCACAATGAGCAGTTCTTC.

This clonotype came up many times. The V and J genes are TRBV5-4 and TRBJ2-1; TRBD1 matches at 12 bases. Germline V gene lookup returns CDR1 SGHNT and CDR2 YYREEE (reference sequence). V lost 5 bases and J lost 6; bases outside the gene matches: 18. CDR3 length equals 19 residues. CDR3: CASSQKTPGQGAGGNEQFF. CDR3 nucleotide sequence: TGTGCCAGCAGTCAAAAGACGCCGGGACAGGGGGCGGGGGGCAATGAGCAGTTCTTC.

V and J are TRBV11-2 and TRBJ2-3; D might be TRBD2 (6 bases). The V gene's germline CDR1 is SGHAT and CDR2 FQNNGV. This CDR3 is built from 13 residues. The V end was cut by 5 bases, the J end by 11 bases, with 17 bases between. The CDR3 DNA reads as TGTGCCAGCAGCCTGCGACGGGGGAACTTGCAGTATTTT. Protein sequence: CASSLRRGNLQYF.

CDR3 in amino acids: CAWSVRGRGELFF. CDR3 sequence (DNA): TGTGCCTGGAGTGTTCGGGGTAGGGGGGAGCTGTTTTTT. This chain uses TRBV30 with TRBJ2-2, with a tentative D call TRBD2 (5 bases). The V and J ends lost 0 bases and 8 bases respectively, with 10 bases between them. This CDR3 has 13 amino acids. Germline CDR1 GTSNPN, CDR2 SVGIG (reference sequence).

As for this clonotype: One junction end does not reproduce the germline sequence, and a read error may be involved. The V and J genes are TRBV6-8 and TRBJ1-1, with D possibly matching TRBD1 (5 bases). The germline V gene encodes CDR1 MNHGY and CDR2 SAAAGT. The CDR3 consists of 12 residues. In DNA, the CDR3 is TGTGCCAGCAGTTGCCCCAGGGATTGGGCTTCCTTT. Translated: CASSCPRDWASF.

The J gene is TRBJ2-5, the V gene TRBV11-2; 7 nucleotides line up with TRBD2. The assigned J gene may be wrong: the sequence end matches TRBJ2-1 better. The CDR3 spans 14 residues. Germline V gene data show CDR1 as SGHAT and CDR2 as FQNNGV. Here the CDR3 reads CASNPTSVQEAQFF. CDR3 coding DNA: TGTGCCAGCAACCCCACTAGCGTCCAAGAGGCCCAGTTCTTC.

As regards this clonotype: Lacking the conserved final phenylalanine or tryptophan, this CDR3 likely reflects a read error. V usage is TRBV29-1 and J usage is TRBJ2-7; 11 positions match TRBD2. The CDR3 has 14 residues. CDR1 is SQVTM and CDR2 is ANQGSEA in the germline V gene. This CDR3 reads CNVALTSGSREQYL. CDR3 in DNA: TGCAACGTTGCGCTAACTAGCGGGAGTAGGGAGCAGTACTTA.

Ten or more counts support this clonotype. The rearrangement links TRBV5-4 to TRBJ2-3; TRBD2 agrees at 13 bases. From germline, CDR1 is SGHNT and CDR2 YYREEE (reference sequence). The V segment lost 0 bases and the J segment 4 bases; nucleotides outside the gene matches: 2. CDR3 length: 16 amino acids. The CDR3 protein is CASSLGTSGRADTQYF. CDR3 nucleotide sequence: TGTGCCAGCAGCTTGGGGACTAGCGGGAGAGCAGATACGCAGTATTTT. The whole variable domain, filled in from reference TRBV5-4 and TRBJ2-3, reads ETGVTQSPTHLIKTRGQQVTLRCSSQSGHNTVSWYQQALGQGPQFIFQYYREEENGRGNFPPRFSGLQFPNYSSELNVNALELDDSALYLCASSLGTSGRADTQYFGPGTRLTVL.

Notes on this clonotype: It may be a read error: a sequence one base away is much more abundant. This likely comes from a read error, as the CDR3 has no conserved phenylalanine or tryptophan at its end. The chain links TRBV5-1 to TRBJ1-6; 8 bases are shared with TRBD1. Germline lookup yields CDR1 SGHRS and CDR2 YFSETQ. This CDR3 has 16 residues. With V trimmed by 5 bases and J by 6 bases, 10 bases remained unmatched. DNA for the CDR3: TGCGCCAGCAGTCAAGACAGGGGTAGGAGTAATTCACCCCTCCACTTA. This translates into CASSQDRGRSNSPLHL.

Points on this clonotype: The junction and the germline gene differ at one end; a read error may be behind it. The CDR3 DNA reads TGTGCCAGCAGAACCCGGGGGAACACTGAAGCCTTATTT. Translation gives CASRTRGNTEALF. The J gene is TRBJ1-1, the V gene TRBV11-2, with D possibly being TRBD1 (5 bases). This CDR3 has 13 amino acids. CDR1 and CDR2 (germline): SGHAT, FQNNGV.

This clonotype was counted many times. This chain joins TRBV13 and TRBJ2-7, with TRBD1 identical over 8 bases. The CDR3 extends over 15 amino acids. The J segment lost 2 bases and the V segment lost 5 bases, leaving 8 bases of the junction unmatched. In germline, CDR1 is PRHDT, CDR2 FYEKMQ (reference sequence). CDR3 DNA: TGTGCCAGCAGCCCCGGACAGGGCTCTACCTACGAGCAGTACTTC. Its protein product is CASSPGQGSTYEQYF.

The chain uses TRBV6-4 and TRBJ2-3, with a tentative D call TRBD2 (6 bases). Germline lookup yields CDR1 MRHNA and CDR2 SNTAGT. The length of the CDR3 is 16 residues. Trimming took off 0 bases at V and 2 bases at J, with 12 bases between the two ends. CDR3 sequence: CASSDSREVDTDTQYF. The CDR3 coding sequence is TGTGCCAGCAGTGACTCGAGGGAGGTGGACACAGATACGCAGTATTTT.

The chain joins TRBV24-1 to TRBJ2-2, with D possibly being TRBD1 or TRBD2 (5 bases each). Germline V CDR1 and CDR2: KGHDR, SFDVKD. V lost 9 bases and J 0 bases, leaving 13 bases between the germline ends. The CDR3 covers 15 residues. The CDR3 is CATSGGTANTGELFF. CDR3 coding DNA: TGTGCCACCTCAGGTGGGACCGCGAACACCGGGGAGCTGTTTTTT.

The genes are TRBV6-1 and TRBJ2-2, with D unclear. In germline, CDR1 is MNHNS, CDR2 SASEGT. Trimming removed 6 bases from V and 7 bases from J, with 21 bases in between. The CDR3 is 16 residues long. CDR3 DNA sequence: TGTGCCAGCAGGCTATCCGAGACCGGGTCTCTCGGGGAGCTGTTTTTT. This gives the protein CASRLSETGSLGELFF.

Turning to this clonotype: The CDR3 does not close with the conserved phenylalanine or tryptophan, likely indicating a read error. This chain joins TRBV19 and TRBJ2-2; no definite D call. Germline lookup yields CDR1 LNHDA and CDR2 SQIVND (reference sequence). This CDR3 is built from 14 residues. Deletions cut 7 bases from V and 8 bases from J, with 17 bases between. CDR3 in amino acids: CASTAVYPSGELFY. As DNA, the CDR3 is TGTGCCAGTACCGCCGTCTATCCTAGTGGGGAGCTGTTTTAT.

In its sample, this clonotype was seen many times. The rearrangement links TRBV12-3 or TRBV12-4 to TRBJ2-7; a possible D gene is TRBD2 (5 bases). V was pared by 3 bases and J by 0 bases, with 15 bases between. CDR3 length: 16 amino acids. This CDR3 reads CASSFQPTGISYEQYF. CDR3 bases: TGTGCCAGCAGTTTCCAACCTACCGGGATCTCCTACGAGCAGTACTTC.

This chain joins TRBV20-1 and TRBJ2-2, with 8 bases identical to TRBD1. In germline, CDR1 is DFQATT, CDR2 SNEGSKA (reference sequence). With 2 bases clipped from V and 1 base from J, the junction kept 9 bases outside the gene matches. CDR3 length: 17 amino acids. The CDR3 DNA sequence: TGCAGTGCTAGACCCGACAGGGGTCAAAAGAACACCGGGGAGCTGTTTTTT. This codes for CSARPDRGQKNTGELFF.

Of note for this clonotype: One end of the junction varies from germline; a read error may be responsible. The chain recombines TRBV6-5 with TRBJ1-1; D call uncertain. This CDR3 region has 14 residues. From germline, CDR1 is MNHEY and CDR2 SVGAGI. The CDR3 region is CTSSVGRGGSEAFF. CDR3 nucleotide sequence: TGTACCAGCAGTGTAGGGAGAGGAGGCTCTGAAGCTTTCTTT.

The rearrangement uses TRBV11-2 and TRBJ2-4; unclear D gene. The CDR3 contains 14 residues. Trimming left V 3 bases short and J 4 bases short, with 10 bases between. The germline gives CDR1 SGHAT, CDR2 FQNNGV. CDR3 protein: CASSLVGRKNIQYF. CDR3 sequence (DNA): TGTGCCAGCAGCTTGGTTGGACGGAAAAACATTCAGTACTTC.

In this sample, this clonotype turned up once. The junction shows a germline mismatch at one end, possibly a read error. The V call is TRBV9, the J call TRBJ2-2; D possibly matches TRBD1 or TRBD2 (5 bases each). The CDR3 spans 13 residues. The V gene's germline CDR1 is SGDLS and CDR2 YYNGEE. CDR3 protein: CARTKGNTGEPFF. CDR3 coding DNA: TGTGCCAGGACTAAGGGGAACACCGGGGAGCCGTTTTTT.

The chain has TRBV2 and TRBJ1-6; no clear D gene. The CDR3 runs to 15 residues. Looked up from germline, CDR1 is SNHLY and CDR2 is FYNNEI. The V end lost 7 bases, the J end lost 7 bases, and 17 bases lay between the germline ends. CDR3 residues: CASTLRARLNSPLHF. The CDR3 nucleotides are TGTGCCAGCACCTTGCGGGCGCGATTAAATTCACCCCTCCACTTT.

V is TRBV18 and J is TRBJ2-1; the D gene is possibly TRBD2 (6 bases). Trimming removed 3 bases from V and 0 bases from J, with 15 bases in between. The length of the CDR3 is 17 residues. The germline V gene encodes CDR1 KGHSH and CDR2 LQKENI. The CDR3, as DNA: TGTGCCAGCTCACCTAGCGCGGGACCCTCCTCCTACAATGAGCAGTTCTTC. Its translation: CASSPSAGPSSYNEQFF.

This clonotype was seen once. The junction shows a germline mismatch at one end, possibly a read error. The rearrangement uses TRBV11-2 and TRBJ1-1; no firm D call. The CDR3 spans 12 residues. Germline V gene lookup returns CDR1 SGHAT and CDR2 FQNNGV. CDR3 bases: TGTGCCAACAGCTCTAAACACGCTGAAGCTTACTTT. Amino acid sequence: CANSSKHAEAYF.